Listed here are 30 T cell receptor beta chains from one sample, sequenced in a study of CD4+ T cells in melanoma. This table comes from immunoSEQ multiplex PCR, and its TCRdb copy is limited to in-frame clones, with some not included. The profile covers about 5,000 clones, with roughly 60% appearing a single time and 22% taken by the ten largest. Input material: cells from a culture (not recorded whether cultured in vitro). The source of these receptors is a human donor with melanoma.

J is TRBJ1-5 and V is TRBV15; possible D gene TRBD1, 6 bases. Germline lookup yields CDR1 LNHNV and CDR2 YYDKDF (reference sequence). The CDR3 is made up of 14 amino acids. Trimming took 1 base from V and 2 from J, leaving 6 bases between them. The CDR3: CATSRGQGNQPQHF. The CDR3 DNA sequence: TGTGCCACCAGCAGAGGACAGGGCAATCAGCCCCAGCATTTT. Full variable domain (outside the CDR3, taken from reference TRBV15 and TRBJ1-5): DAMVIQNPRYQVTQFGKPVTLSCSQTLNHNVMYWYQQKSSQAPKLLFHYYDKDFNNEADTPDNFQSRRPNTSFCFLDIRSPGLGDTAMYLCATSRGQGNQPQHFGDGTRLSIL.

The count of this clone is one. The chain uses TRBV5-1 and TRBJ2-1, with a possible D match to TRBD2 (8 bases). V lost 0 bases and J lost 12, with 22 bases in between. This CDR3 has 16 amino acids. Germline loops: CDR1 SGHRS, CDR2 YFSETQ. CDR3 DNA sequence: TGCGCCAGCAGCTTGGTGGTCGCGGGGGGTACAGGGGCGCAGTTCTTC. This gives the protein CASSLVVAGGTGAQFF.

This chain connects TRBV7-6 to TRBJ2-1; a possible D gene is TRBD2 (5 bases). Germline V gene data show CDR1 as SGHVS and CDR2 as FNYEAQ. Trimming left V 1 base short and J 3 bases short, with 16 bases between. The CDR3 has 17 residues. CDR3 loop: CASSLDGPEDFYNEQFF. The CDR3 DNA is TGTGCCAGCAGCTTAGATGGCCCAGAGGACTTCTACAATGAGCAGTTCTTC.

This clone is medium-sized within its sample. The chain recombines TRBV9 with TRBJ2-2; no reliable D call. V lost 0 bases and J lost 4, with 4 bases in between. Germline CDR1 and CDR2: SGDLS and YYNGEE. This CDR3 has 13 amino acids. The CDR3 DNA reads TGTGCCAGCAGCGTAGAAGGCACCGGGGAGCTGTTTTTT. Its protein product is CASSVEGTGELFF.

The chain employs TRBV9 and TRBJ2-1; TRBD1 agrees at 8 bases. Germline V gives CDR1 SGDLS, CDR2 YYNGEE. This CDR3 contains 13 residues. V lost 4 bases, J lost 7 bases, and 4 bases stayed unmatched. The chain's CDR3 is CASSPWTGNEQFF. CDR3 in DNA: TGTGCCAGCAGCCCTTGGACAGGGAATGAGCAGTTCTTC.

V and J are TRBV7-9 and TRBJ1-4, with 9 bases matching TRBD1. V lost 5 bases to trimming and J lost 0 bases; unmatched junction nucleotides: 4. CDR1 SEHNR and CDR2 FQNEAQ come from the germline V gene (reference sequence). The CDR3 consists of 16 residues. CDR3 in DNA: TGTGCCAGCAGCACAGGGGGCCTAGCAACTAATGAAAAACTGTTTTTT. Protein product: CASSTGGLATNEKLFF.

The genes are TRBV5-1 and TRBJ2-2; the D gene is possibly TRBD2 (6 bases). CDR1 is SGHRS, CDR2 YFSETQ, per germline. This CDR3 is built from 16 residues. Deletions cut 3 bases from V and 3 bases from J, with 15 bases between. This chain's CDR3 is CASSSTGRRDTGELFF. The CDR3 DNA reads TGCGCCAGCAGCTCCACCGGCAGGAGGGACACCGGGGAGCTGTTTTTT.

The rearrangement links TRBV11-2 to TRBJ2-2, with D possibly being TRBD2 (5 bases). The V gene lost 5 bases and the J gene lost 6 bases, with 10 bases spanning the gap. The germline CDR1 and CDR2 sequences are SGHAT and FQNNGV. The CDR3 has 13 residues. The CDR3 DNA reads as TGTGCCAGCAGCCGCGGGCACCCCGGGGAGCTGTTTTTT. This codes for CASSRGHPGELFF.

This chain joins TRBV28 and TRBJ2-7; D is perhaps TRBD2 (6 bases). Germline V gives CDR1 MDHEN, CDR2 SYDVKM. This CDR3 contains 14 residues. V was clipped by 4 bases and J by 6 bases, with 16 bases between them. CDR3 in amino acids: CASSSYRGLTEQYF. CDR3 DNA: TGTGCCAGCAGTTCGTACCGGGGACTTACCGAGCAGTACTTC.

The V and J genes are TRBV5-6 and TRBJ1-4, with 9 bases that match TRBD1. Losses at the gene ends were 4 bases for V and 4 bases for J; bases not matched to a gene: 5. The CDR3 totals 15 residues. Germline CDR1 reads SGHDT; CDR2 reads YYEEEE. In DNA, the CDR3 is TGTGCCAGCAGCATACCGGGACAGGGTAATGAAAAACTGTTTTTT. Residues: CASSIPGQGNEKLFF.

The CDR3 DNA follows: TGTGCCAGCAGTTTACAGGGGGCTATTAGTGAAAAACTGTTTTTT. It specifies CASSLQGAISEKLFF. The chain is built from TRBV28 and TRBJ1-4, with TRBD1 matching 8 bases. Germline-derived CDR1 and CDR2 are MDHEN and SYDVKM. The ends lost 2 bases at V and 7 bases at J; junction bases unmatched: 6. The length of the CDR3 is 15 residues.

The gene calls are TRBV12-5 and TRBJ2-2, with 11 bases that match TRBD2. In germline, CDR1 is LGHNT, CDR2 FRNRAP. The CDR3 runs to 17 residues. V lost 1 base and J lost 2; bases outside the gene matches: 3. This CDR3 is CASGLDGTSGNTGELFF. The CDR3 coding sequence is TGTGCTAGTGGTTTGGATGGGACTAGCGGAAACACCGGGGAGCTGTTTTTT. Full variable domain (outside the CDR3, taken from reference TRBV12-5 and TRBJ2-2): DARVTQTPRHKVTEMGQEVTMRCQPILGHNTVFWYRQTMMQGLELLAYFRNRAPLDDSGMPKDRFSAEMPDATLATLKIQPSEPRDSAVYFCASGLDGTSGNTGELFFGEGSRLTVL.

Within the sample, this clone is large. Other nucleotide sequences in the sample specify the same CDR3. The chain combines TRBV28 with TRBJ1-2, with 7 positions matching TRBD1. The ends lost 4 bases at V and 4 bases at J; junction bases unmatched: 3. The germline V gene encodes CDR1 MDHEN and CDR2 SYDVKM. CDR3 length equals 13 residues. The chain's CDR3 is CASSSGQLYGYTF. The CDR3 DNA follows: TGTGCCAGCAGTTCGGGACAGCTCTATGGCTACACCTTC.

The V gene is TRBV7-3, the J gene TRBJ2-1; D gene uncertain. The germline V gene has CDR1 SGHTA and CDR2 FQGTGA. The V and J ends lost 1 base and 7 bases respectively, with 11 bases between them. The CDR3 runs 14 residues. CDR3: CASSLIRDLNEQFF. The CDR3, as DNA: TGTGCCAGCAGCTTAATAAGGGATCTGAATGAGCAGTTCTTC. Full variable domain (rest looked up from reference TRBV7-3 and TRBJ2-1): GAGVSQTPSNKVTEKGKYVELRCDPISGHTALYWYRQSLGQGPEFLIYFQGTGAADDSGLPNDRFFAVRPEGSVSTLKIQRTERGDSAVYLCASSLIRDLNEQFFGPGTRLTVL.

The V call is TRBV5-1, the J call TRBJ1-2, with 10 bases fitting TRBD1. The CDR3 runs 16 residues. Germline assignment: CDR1 SGHRS and CDR2 YFSETQ. V was pared by 0 bases and J by 3 bases, with 5 bases of the junction left unmatched. CDR3 sequence reads: CASSLAFGTGDYGYTF. In DNA form, the CDR3 reads TGCGCCAGCAGCTTGGCCTTTGGGACAGGGGACTATGGCTACACCTTC.

The chain couples TRBV4-2 to TRBJ1-2; unclear D gene. V was clipped by 0 bases and J by 1 base, with 3 bases between them. This CDR3 has 13 residues. Germline loops: CDR1 LGHNA, CDR2 YNFKEQ. The CDR3 sequence: CASSQEGNYGYTF. The CDR3 region has the DNA TGTGCCAGCAGCCAAGAGGGTAACTATGGCTACACCTTC.

V gene TRBV5-1 combines with J gene TRBJ2-5, with 8 nucleotides matching TRBD1. Germline values: CDR1 SGHRS, CDR2 YFSETQ. V dropped 3 bases and J dropped 3; count of bases not matched to a gene: 10. This CDR3 has 16 residues. The CDR3 sequence: CASSSPRQGREETQYF. DNA of the CDR3: TGCGCCAGCAGCTCACCCAGACAGGGGCGGGAAGAGACCCAGTACTTC.

The chain recombines TRBV15 with TRBJ1-2; 11 bases are shared with TRBD1. The CDR3 consists of 15 residues. V shed 0 bases and J 8 bases; nucleotides not matched to a gene: 5. Germline V CDR1 and CDR2: LNHNV, YYDKDF (reference sequence). Written as DNA, the CDR3 is TGTGCCACCAGCAGAGATATGGGACAGGGGGTCGGCTACACCTTC. Encoded protein: CATSRDMGQGVGYTF.

This clone is classed as medium-sized. The CDR3: CSVERKLRGYTF. The CDR3 DNA is TGCAGCGTTGAAAGGAAACTCCGGGGCTACACCTTC. The genes are TRBV29-1 and TRBJ1-2; D call uncertain. The germline V and J ends were trimmed by 2 bases and 8 bases, with 12 bases remaining between them. Germline V gene sequence: CDR1 SQVTM, CDR2 ANQGSEA. The CDR3 runs to 12 residues.

This rearrangement joins TRBV21-1 to TRBJ2-5; TRBD2, the D gene given by the table, was not confirmed from the DNA. TRBV21-1 is described as a pseudogene. The CDR3 is made up of 15 amino acids. CDR3 in DNA: TGTGCCAGCAGCAATGGTCTAGCGGGGGGAGAGACCCAGTACTTC. Its protein product is CASSNGLAGGETQYF.

The chain carries TRBV18 and TRBJ2-4; 10 bases are shared with TRBD2. Germline lookup yields CDR1 KGHSH and CDR2 LQKENI. The CDR3 consists of 21 residues. V was pared by 1 base and J by 0 bases, with 15 bases of the junction left unmatched. CDR3 loop: CASSPHRAGGQSHLAKNIQYF. CDR3 DNA: TGTGCCAGCTCACCACATCGAGCGGGGGGGCAATCGCACTTAGCCAAAAACATTCAGTACTTC.

The chain has TRBV29-1 and TRBJ1-1; D gene ambiguous. Trimming shortened V by 7 bases and J by 4 bases, and 7 bases separated the two germline ends. CDR3 size: 10 residues. CDR1 is SQVTM and CDR2 is ANQGSEA in the germline V gene. The CDR3 region has the DNA TGCAGCGCAATCGTCACTGAAGCTTTCTTT. The encoded protein is CSAIVTEAFF.

The V call is TRBV7-8, the J call TRBJ1-2, with D unclear. Trimming took off 4 bases at V and 3 bases at J, with 9 bases between the two ends. This CDR3 is 13 amino acids long. Germline values: CDR1 SGHVS, CDR2 FQNEAQ. The CDR3 DNA follows: TGTGCCAGCAGCTACACAAGGGACTATGGCTACACCTTC. Translation gives CASSYTRDYGYTF.

DNA of the CDR3: TGTGCCAGCAGTGAAGACTACAGGGATGATGGCTACACCTTC. Residues: CASSEDYRDDGYTF. This rearrangement joins TRBV6-1 to TRBJ1-2; tentatively, D is TRBD1 (6 bases). Trimming pared 1 base from V and 6 bases from J, leaving 12 bases between. Germline CDR1 is MNHNS and CDR2 is SASEGT. The CDR3 has 14 residues.

The chain combines TRBV20-1 with TRBJ2-7; D remains ambiguous. This CDR3 region has 14 residues. The germline V gene encodes CDR1 DFQATT and CDR2 SNEGSKA (reference sequence). V was cut by 3 bases and J by 0 bases, with 12 bases left in between. The CDR3: CSASLQIHSYEQYF. DNA for the CDR3: TGCAGTGCTAGTCTCCAGATCCACTCCTACGAGCAGTACTTC.

The gene calls are TRBV27 and TRBJ2-1, with a weak D call TRBD1 (6 bases). The CDR3 is made up of 15 amino acids. The V end lost 3 bases, the J end lost 1 base, and 10 bases lay between the germline ends. Germline CDR1 reads MNHEY; CDR2 reads SMNVEV (reference sequence). The CDR3 loop is CASSFGRGSYNEQFF. For the CDR3, the DNA is TGTGCCAGCAGTTTCGGCAGGGGTTCCTACAATGAGCAGTTCTTC.

The J gene is TRBJ2-1, the V gene TRBV6-5, with D hard to call. V lost 6 bases to trimming and J lost 10 bases, with 10 bases between them. The germline gives CDR1 MNHEY, CDR2 SVGAGI. The CDR3 is 11 amino acids. The CDR3, as DNA: TGTGCCAGCAGCAGCCGAAGCGAGCAGTTCTTC. Translated, it gives CASSSRSEQFF.

The V call is TRBV28, the J call TRBJ1-5; D might be TRBD1 (6 bases). The V end was cut by 11 bases, the J end by 0 bases, with 20 bases between. CDR1 is MDHEN and CDR2 is SYDVKM in the germline V gene. The length of the CDR3 is 16 residues. CDR3: CASEMTGIYSNQPQHF. In DNA form, the CDR3 reads TGTGCCTCTGAGATGACAGGTATCTATAGCAATCAGCCCCAGCATTTT.

This clone has more than one count but fewer than ten. The V and J genes are TRBV4-1 and TRBJ1-2, with 10 nucleotides matching TRBD1. The CDR3 contains 14 residues. Per the germline V gene, CDR1 is MGHRA and CDR2 is YSYEKL. V shed 10 bases, J shed 2 bases, and the junction held 7 bases outside the gene matches. CDR3 nucleotide sequence: TGCGCCACTCGCGGACAGGGGGGGAACTATGGCTACACCTTC. Its protein product is CATRGQGGNYGYTF.

This clone was observed a handful of times. The chain is built from TRBV3-1 (or the pseudogene TRBV3-2) and TRBJ2-3, with a weak D call TRBD2 (6 bases). Trimming pared 4 bases from V and 6 bases from J, leaving 23 bases between. The CDR3 contains 17 residues. CDR1 and CDR2 from the germline V gene are LGHDT and YNNKEL (reference sequence). The CDR3 region is CASSPLGAGTMSDTQYF. The CDR3 bases are TGTGCCAGCAGCCCCCTCGGGGCGGGGACCATGAGTGATACGCAGTATTTT.